This is a list of T cell receptor beta chains from one sample in a study of T cell repertoires and HLA-DP antigens. The antigens of these receptors remain unknown. Measured with immunoSEQ multiplex PCR; TCRdb has only the in-frame clones, and not every one. The data contain approximately 100,000 clones, around nine tenths of them singletons. The sequencing input was CD4+ T cells from PBMCs. The receptor set was obtained from a man over 45 in good health and CMV-seronegative. Both conserved end residues are part of each CDR3. D genes are given only for firm matches. Where a row states a size, it is once, few, many or the class of an expanded clone; other rows omit it.

J gene	clone size	V gene	D gene	CDR3 DNA	CDR3 protein
TRBJ2-3	-	TRBV4-3	TRBD2	TGCGCCAGCAGCCAAGATCGATTGGGCGGGGGGGCTGATACGCAGTATTTT	CASSQDRLGGGADTQYF
TRBJ1-3	once	TRBV19	TRBD1	TGTGCCAGTAGTGACAGGGGGCTGACTCTAAACACCATATATTTT	CASSDRGLTLNTIYF
TRBJ2-3	-	TRBV29-1	-	TGCAGCGCGGGGGGCGGCACAGATACGCAGTATTTT	CSAGGGTDTQYF
TRBJ1-1	-	TRBV18	-	TGTGCCAGCTTCGAACAGCAGAACACTGAAGCTTTCTTT	CASFEQQNTEAFF
TRBJ2-5	-	TRBV7-8	-	TGTGCCAGCATCAACGCAAGACAAGTCGGGCGGGAGACCCAGTACTTC	CASINARQVGRETQYF
TRBJ1-6	-	TRBV28	-	TGTGCCAGCAGGGGGGGGGCAAATCATTCACCCCTCCACTTT	CASRGGANHSPLHF
TRBJ1-2	-	TRBV2	TRBD1	TGTGCCAGCAGACCCACTACAGGGGGCGCGACGGGCTACACCTTC	CASRPTTGGATGYTF
TRBJ2-3	-	TRBV9	TRBD2	TGTGCCAGCAGCTCGATACCGGGACTAGCGGCCACAGATACGCAGTATTTT	CASSSIPGLAATDTQYF
TRBJ2-3	-	TRBV5-1	TRBD1	TGCGCCAGCAGCTTCTCAGGGGGCGACGGGTATACGCAGTATTTT	CASSFSGGDGYTQYF
TRBJ1-5	-	TRBV19	TRBD1	TGTGCCAGTACAGGGGGCCCTCAGCCCCAGCATTTT	CASTGGPQPQHF
TRBJ2-3	-	TRBV5-1	-	TGCGCCAGCAGCTTGGCTGCCGGGGGCGTGCAGTATTTT	CASSLAAGGVQYF
TRBJ1-4	-	TRBV28	TRBD1	TGTGCCAGCAGGGACACAGGGGTACGAGAAAAACTGTTTTTT	CASRDTGVREKLFF
TRBJ2-6	-	TRBV11-2	TRBD2	TGTGCCAGCAGCTTAGTGGGCGGGGGTAGATCCTCTGGGGCCAACGTCCTGACTTTC	CASSLVGGGRSSGANVLTF
TRBJ1-5	-	TRBV6-5	-	TGTGCCAGCAGTTTAGACAGACGAGGGGGTCAGCCCCAGCATTTT	CASSLDRRGGQPQHF
TRBJ1-5	-	TRBV19	-	TGTGCCAGTAGTATAGTGACTCCCTTTGGGGGGCAGCCCCAGCATTTT	CASSIVTPFGGQPQHF
TRBJ1-3	few	TRBV13	-	TGTGCCAGCAGCTTAGTGGGGGGAGCCTCTGGAAACACCATATATTTT	CASSLVGGASGNTIYF
TRBJ2-7	once	TRBV5-1	-	TGCGCCAGCAGCTTGGATGTAGCGGCAGGCTCCTACGAGCAGTACTTC	CASSLDVAAGSYEQYF
TRBJ1-1	-	TRBV18	-	TGTGCCAGCTCACCGTCAGGTAACACTGAAGCTTTCTTT	CASSPSGNTEAFF
TRBJ1-2	-	TRBV2	-	TGTGCCAGCACTGAGAGGCAGGATACTAACTATGGCTACACCTTC	CASTERQDTNYGYTF
TRBJ2-1	-	TRBV5-1	-	TGCGCCAGCAGCTCTTACAATGAGCAGTTCTTC	CASSSYNEQFF
TRBJ2-2	few	TRBV18	-	TGTGCCAGCTCACCACCAAGCGCGCAGGGGACTAACACCGGGGAGCTGTTTTTT	CASSPPSAQGTNTGELFF
TRBJ2-1	-	TRBV11-2	TRBD2	TGTGCCAGCAGCGCCACTAGCGGGACGTACAATGAGCAGTTCTTC	CASSATSGTYNEQFF
TRBJ2-2	few	TRBV7-3	-	TGTGCCACCCGATTACAGGGTACCACCGGGGAGCTGTTTTTT	CATRLQGTTGELFF
TRBJ1-2	-	TRBV6-6	TRBD1	TGTGCCAGCAGTCCAACCGGGACAGGGGGTTATGGCTACACCTTC	CASSPTGTGGYGYTF
TRBJ2-3	-	TRBV11-3	-	TGTGCCAGCAGCCCAGGGGGGAGCACAGATACGCAGTATTTT	CASSPGGSTDTQYF
TRBJ2-7	-	TRBV19	-	TGTGCCAGTAGCCCCATTAGCGGAGCTACCTCTCCGCCCGAGCAGTACTTC	CASSPISGATSPPEQYF
TRBJ2-5	-	TRBV7-3	-	TGTGCCAGCAGCTTTAGGGCCTTGGAGACCCAGTACTTC	CASSFRALETQYF
TRBJ2-2	few	TRBV7-7	-	TGTGCTAGCAGCGAGACAGGAGTAGGCGGGGAGCTGTTTTTT	CASSETGVGGELFF